This TCR beta chain was sequenced for a study of cytomegalovirus exposure and HLA in healthy donors (TCRdb year 2017). For the wider study: An earlier analysis of some 620 of the donors reported 276 Gb of sequence data and 117 million unique TCR beta sequences obtained from roughly 170 million T cells. Approximately 300 gigabases of sequencing data and tens of millions of unique TCR sequences were included in an early release covering roughly 600 HLA-typed donors. Among the roughly 400 genotyped donors, roughly 80% belonged to the genetic ancestry cluster associated with self-reported Caucasian donors. The study aimed to test whether signatures of past pathogen exposure could be identified by cataloging public T cell receptors. Using immunosequencing, the study profiled T cell repertoires from 640 or so subjects and related those repertoires to cytomegalovirus serostatus. A separate validation cohort of 100 to 150 different subjects was used in addition to the approximately 640-subject first cohort. To predict cytomegalovirus infection status, the study brought together high-throughput TCR immunosequencing, statistical association of individual TCRs with disease status, and machine learning. A later analysis re-analyzed previously published TCR beta repertoires from 500 to 700 donors and added high-resolution HLA genotyping to study TCR occurrence patterns. In the later analysis, no new phenotypic data were used to find candidate immune exposures; instead, reliance was placed on TCR beta sequences and their occurrence across donors. To decide whether each TCR beta V gene segment behaved as functional or pseudogenic, an earlier analysis of over 500 of the donors relied on high-throughput TCR beta sequencing. Donor age, sex, ethnicity and CMV serostatus were compiled together with the repertoire data. Genome-wide SNP genotypes for about 65% of the 666 donors were used in a later genetic analysis, which treated that subset as a discovery cohort. Every discovery cohort repertoire had been produced on one sequencing platform. Both class I and class II loci were covered by HLA typing, at four-digit resolution. Typing coverage varied by locus: 629-630 donors for A, B, C, DRB1 and DQB1; 522 for DQA1; more than 600 for DPA1; 400 to 480 for DPB1. A few DR-DQ haplotypes were treated as single units for association and clustering because of strong linkage in the cohort. Across some 400 genotyped donors of the cohort, an average of roughly 250,000 unique TCR beta nucleotide sequences per donor were sequenced, and approximately 17% of those sequences were non-productive. General findings and caveats noted by the study authors: According to a later genetic analysis, donors in an Asian-associated ancestry cluster had fewer N-insertions in productive TCRs than the approximately 700-donor mean. A group of highly shared sequence variants was considered likely to be a technical artifact of the sequencing pipeline. A later analysis found that TCR association rates varied across HLA loci, with DRB1 alleles showing the most associated TCRs and HLA-C alleles the fewest. CMV serostatus was the only immune exposure information available for the cohort. Linkage disequilibrium might explain the correlated functional status among segregating V segments, but an unknown experimental factor could not be ruled out. When HLA alleles, especially DR and DQ, strongly co-occurred, attributing TCR associations to individual alleles was difficult. Some IMGT-functional V segments, including TRBV6-2 and TRBV6-3, could not be distinguished by the 87-base-pair reads and were therefore excluded. HLA typing was unavailable for some donors at each locus, so association tests used only the typed subset. It was suggested by the authors that the approach could potentially be generalized to other disease states and immunological phenotypes. In a later analysis, some 17,000 TCR beta sequences were associated with specific HLA alleles at a false discovery rate of 0.05. A further reported finding was that TCR beta sequences accurately predicted the HLA-A and HLA-B alleles for most subjects in the first cohort. A later analysis reported that several top co-occurrence clusters appeared linked to parvovirus B19, influenza, CMV and Epstein-Barr virus. Across donors, most TCR sequences were observed very rarely, whereas some public TCRs were present in many individuals. An association between a missense DCLRE1C variant and V-gene and J-gene trimming of TCR beta chains was found in a later genetic analysis and replicated in an independent cohort. In a later analysis, most CMV-associated TCR beta chains were found to appear HLA-restricted, with HLA associations seemingly driven largely by CMV exposure. Compared with equally common non-associated chains, HLA-associated TCR beta chains in a later analysis were more clonally expanded and had lower generation probabilities. A total of fewer than 200 TCR beta chains were listed by the study as associated with cytomegalovirus. In vitro tests confirmed that a few of the cytomegalovirus-associated TCR beta chains recognize cytomegalovirus antigens. Because counts were too low, 15 to 20 rarely observed V segments, including chromosome 9 orphons, were excluded from the earlier analysis of about 500 of the donors. In an earlier analysis of 450 to 750 of the donors, most TCR beta V segments appeared in productive rearrangements about 87% or about 30% of the time, broadly matching IMGT annotations. In both the original and validation cohorts, the classifier was reported to diagnose cytomegalovirus status with high specificity and sensitivity. Sequencing depth was assumed to be roughly uniform across donors in the presence/absence analyses, though that assumption may not hold. This cohort had only TCR beta chains sequenced, and the lack of alpha or paired-chain data limited which features could be detected.

The cohort comprised hundreds of healthy bone marrow donors. Cohort members were all nominally healthy when sampled, although unrecorded immune exposures were likely present. The donor tested CMV seropositive, placing the donor among the 250 to 350 seropositive members of the cohort. Every donor gave a peripheral blood sample, and the peripheral blood mononuclear cells from that sample were used for TCR beta sequencing. The Qiagen DNeasy Blood Extraction Kit was used to extract genomic DNA from the blood cell samples. Library preparation used the immunoSEQ multiplex PCR assay. A mixture of 60 forward primers for TCR Vbeta segments and 13 reverse primers for TCR Jbeta segments was used in the multiplex PCR. Amplification of the CDR3 region of rearranged TCR beta genes was performed with a multiplex PCR assay on genomic DNA. Amplified TCR beta libraries were sequenced as 87-base-pair reads on the Illumina HiSeq System. As for the original processing: A later analysis tallied 70 million to 100 million unique TCR beta chains across the roughly 610 repertoires, and around 10 million of those chains were shared by two or more donors. Raw reads were error-corrected and collapsed into unique sequences by a nearest-neighbor algorithm in which closely related sequences were merged to remove PCR and sequencing errors. CDR3 sequences were aligned to IMGT reference sequences to assign V, D and J gene segments. Each retained sequence needed at least a six-nucleotide match to both a V gene segment and a J gene segment. A rearrangement counted as productive if the CDR3 had no stop codons and remained in frame with V and J, and every other rearrangement counted as non-productive. CDR3 was defined according to IMGT convention as the region running from the second conserved V-encoded cysteine to the conserved J-encoded phenylalanine. In an earlier analysis of approximately 500 of the donors, sequences lacking an unambiguous match to a single V gene segment were excluded. In an earlier analysis of 587 of the donors, a V segment was called functional when productive rearrangements were above 56.7%, and segregating when the standard deviation between donors exceeded 5%. To diagnose cytomegalovirus status from the catalog of TCR beta chain sequences, a statistical classification framework was built. A later analysis assigned V and J genes by comparing TCR nucleotide sequences with IMGT/GENE-DB human TR gene sequences. In a later analysis, CDR3 sequences and most-parsimonious VDJ recombination scenarios were assigned using the TCRdist pipeline. In a later analysis, every TCR beta chain was defined by the combination of its CDR3 amino acid sequence and its V-gene family, and reads without a unique V-gene family were dropped. In a later analysis, 550 to 650 highly shared, low-generation-probability nucleotide sequences were removed to address suspected cross-contamination and a sequencing artifact. In a later analysis, a clonal expansion index for each public chain was calculated from normalized within-repertoire ranks of inferred template counts. A later analysis computed generation probabilities with a VDJ recombination model fitted to out-of-frame rearrangements, and checked the results against IGoR. In a later analysis, hypergeometric tests were used to score TCR-TCR, TCR-HLA and TCR-CMV co-occurrence, with a repertoire-size bias correction applied to TCR pairs. A later analysis estimated false discovery rates by permuting HLA or CMV assignments 20 times. In a later analysis, co-occurring TCRs were grouped using DBSCAN, and TCRdist sequence similarity was added for clustering within HLA-allele-positive subsets. For co-occurrence clustering, repertoires with fewer than 30,000 or more than 120,000 public chains were excluded, along with 5 or 6 repertoires with anomalous nucleotide sharing. TCRdb holds this immuneACCESS table with in-frame rearrangements only. Some clones are missing; in checked studies, unresolved V genes explain under half, and the rest has no known cause. Clonal size and the V and J genes are those of that table, whereas D and trimming came from the DNA. The sample table records roughly 180,000 clones; 77% of these occur just once. Approximately 1.5% of the sample lies in the top ten.

Note on this clone: Its specific antigen is unknown. Per-nucleotide qualities are absent, and no much larger clonotype sits a single base away.

The germline V end is reduced by 4 bases and the J end by 1 base; junction bases left unmatched: 8. Counted from cysteine to phenylalanine, this CDR3 has 16 amino acids. Only the CDR3 DNA stays, 48 bases, in frame from base 1. Reading the germline V gene (reference sequence) gives CDR1 SGHKS and CDR2 YYEKEE. The sequencing input was PBMCs. The receptor chain draws on TRBV5-5 and TRBJ2-3; TRBD1 agrees with 8 junctional bases. The receptor was isolated from a woman aged 30 to 39 in good health and CMV-seropositive. Here is the DNA: TGTGCCAGCAGCGGGATGGACAGGGAGGGCACAGATACGCAGTATTTT. The translation is CASSGMDREGTDTQYF.